What follows are 27 T cell receptor beta chains derived from one specimen sequenced in a study of T cell responses to AZD1222 COVID-19 vaccine. Measured with immunoSEQ multiplex PCR; TCRdb has only the in-frame clones, and not every one. The sample has some 140,000 clones, 85% to 95% seen once. Specimen: peripheral blood, collected 28 days after the second AZD1222 dose. The receptor source for this set is an adult who received the AZD1222 COVID-19 vaccine.

The V call is TRBV28, the J call TRBJ1-4; maybe TRBD1 (6 bases). Trimming pared 7 bases from V and 6 bases from J, leaving 15 bases between. The CDR3 covers 14 residues. Germline-derived CDR1 and CDR2 are MDHEN and SYDVKM. CDR3 protein: CASTTGQLDEKLFF. The DNA of the CDR3 is TGTGCCAGCACCACGGGACAACTCGATGAAAAACTGTTTTTT. Complete variable domain (other parts from reference TRBV28 and TRBJ1-4): DVKVTQSSRYLVKRTGEKVFLECVQDMDHENMFWYRQDPGLGLRLIYFSYDVKMKEKGDIPEGYSVSREKKERFSLILESASTNQTSMYLCASTTGQLDEKLFFGSGTQLSVL.

This chain joins TRBV18 and TRBJ1-5; 11 bases fit TRBD1. The junction had 4 bases not matched to a gene; V was cut back by 8 bases and J by 4 bases. From germline, CDR1 is KGHSH and CDR2 LQKENI. This CDR3 is 14 amino acids long. The CDR3 sequence is CASRGTGGNQPQHF. In DNA, the CDR3 is TGTGCCAGCCGTGGGACAGGGGGGAATCAGCCCCAGCATTTT.

The chain combines TRBV4-3 with TRBJ1-1, with D unresolved. This CDR3 contains 14 residues. CDR1 is LGHNA and CDR2 is YSLEER in the germline V gene. Trimming shortened V by 3 bases and J by 8 bases, and 16 bases separated the two germline ends. CDR3: CASSQGMVASEAFF. The CDR3 DNA follows: TGCGCCAGCAGCCAGGGGATGGTTGCGAGCGAAGCTTTCTTT.

The J gene is TRBJ1-5, the V gene TRBV19; no definite D call. The CDR3 runs 14 residues. The germline CDR1 and CDR2 sequences are LNHDA and SQIVND (reference sequence). Trimming left V 7 bases short and J 2 bases short, with 12 bases between. This CDR3 is CASTLMSGNQPQHF. The DNA of the CDR3 is TGTGCCAGTACCCTCATGTCCGGCAATCAGCCCCAGCATTTT.

The V and J genes are TRBV28 and TRBJ2-4; D remains ambiguous. In germline, CDR1 is MDHEN, CDR2 SYDVKM. Trimming removed 5 bases from V and 1 base from J, with 15 bases in between. The CDR3 runs 16 residues. The CDR3 DNA is TGTGCCAGCAGTCCCACGACTGAAGAGGCCAAAAACATTCAGTACTTC. It translates to CASSPTTEEAKNIQYF. The full variable domain, with the rest looked up from reference TRBV28 and TRBJ2-4, is DVKVTQSSRYLVKRTGEKVFLECVQDMDHENMFWYRQDPGLGLRLIYFSYDVKMKEKGDIPEGYSVSREKKERFSLILESASTNQTSMYLCASSPTTEEAKNIQYFGAGTRLSVL.

This sequence joins TRBV28 and TRBJ2-5; 9 nucleotides align to TRBD1. The junction had 6 bases not matched to a gene; V was cut back by 7 bases and J by 6 bases. Per germline, CDR1 MDHEN and CDR2 SYDVKM. CDR3 length: 13 residues. The CDR3 is CASTSGQGKTQYF. DNA for the CDR3: TGTGCCAGCACCTCGGGACAGGGCAAGACCCAGTACTTC.

The chain has TRBV9 and TRBJ2-7; TRBD1 might be the D (5 bases). CDR1 is SGDLS, CDR2 YYNGEE, per germline. Trimming shortened V by 3 bases and J by 3 bases, and 10 bases separated the two germline ends. The CDR3 contains 13 residues. For the CDR3, the DNA is TGTGCCAGCAGCGCATCAGACAGCTACGAGCAGTACTTC. Translation: CASSASDSYEQYF.

This chain uses TRBV11-3 with TRBJ1-1; perhaps TRBD1 as D (6 bases). Germline CDR1 SGHNT, CDR2 YENEEA. The length of the CDR3 is 14 residues. Trimming left V 5 bases short and J 11 bases short, with 21 bases between. In DNA form, the CDR3 reads TGTGCCAGCAGCATAGTTCGACAGGCCGGGAAGGCTTTCTTT. It translates to CASSIVRQAGKAFF.

The V call is TRBV7-3, the J call TRBJ2-3, with D possibly matching TRBD2 (6 bases). Germline assignment: CDR1 SGHTA and CDR2 FQGTGA. The CDR3 is 13 amino acids. The V gene lost 5 bases and the J gene lost 14 bases, with 20 bases spanning the gap. CDR3 bases: TGTGCCAGCAGCCCCCAAACGGGGGTGCCTCTGTATTTT. Its translation is CASSPQTGVPLYF.

The chain uses TRBV9 and TRBJ2-4; D is tentatively TRBD1 or TRBD2 (5 bases each). Germline V gives CDR1 SGDLS, CDR2 YYNGEE. The CDR3 spans 16 residues. With 0 bases removed from V and 7 bases from J, the gap between germline ends came to 17 bases. CDR3 protein: CASSVATGPGFNIQYF. The CDR3 DNA reads TGTGCCAGCAGCGTAGCTACAGGCCCGGGGTTTAACATTCAGTACTTC.

V and J are TRBV7-9 and TRBJ2-3; 10 bases fit TRBD2. The CDR3 spans 16 residues. The junction had 6 bases not matched to a gene; V was cut back by 3 bases and J by 3 bases. Germline V gene sequence: CDR1 SEHNR, CDR2 FQNEAQ (reference sequence). This chain's CDR3 is CASSFRTSGVTDTQYF. The CDR3 region has the DNA TGTGCCAGCAGCTTCCGGACTAGCGGCGTGACAGATACGCAGTATTTT.

The rearrangement links TRBV27 to TRBJ2-5; TRBD1 agrees at 8 bases. This CDR3 contains 16 residues. Germline loops: CDR1 MNHEY, CDR2 SMNVEV (reference sequence). With 5 bases clipped from V and 2 bases from J, the junction kept 10 bases outside the gene matches. Here the CDR3 DNA reads TGTGCCAGCAGTCTATACTTCGGACAGGGACAAGAGACCCAGTACTTC. It is translated as CASSLYFGQGQETQYF.

The chain joins TRBV18 to TRBJ1-4, with 7 bases identical to TRBD1. CDR3 length: 14 residues. Trimming cost V 3 bases and J 8 bases; bases outside gene matches: 6. Per the germline V gene, CDR1 is KGHSH and CDR2 is LQKENI. The CDR3 is CASSPTGLGEKLFF. The CDR3 DNA reads as TGTGCCAGCTCACCGACAGGGTTGGGGGAAAAACTGTTTTTT.

The chain employs TRBV7-2 and TRBJ1-2; D gene ambiguous. This CDR3 has 13 amino acids. Between the trimmed V and J ends, which lost 1 base and 4 bases, there was a span of 7 bases. Germline-derived CDR1 and CDR2 are SGHTA and FQGNSA. For the CDR3, the DNA is TGTGCCAGCAGCTTAGGGCACAGCTATGGCTACACCTTC. Amino acids: CASSLGHSYGYTF.

The CDR3 nucleotides read TGTGCCAGCAGACGTACTACAGGGGTGAACACTGAAGCTTTCTTT. It is translated as CASRRTTGVNTEAFF. The chain couples TRBV7-9 to TRBJ1-1; 7 positions agree with TRBD1. J lost 0 bases, V lost 6 bases, and 7 bases had no gene match. The CDR3 loop spans 15 amino acids. CDR1 SEHNR and CDR2 FQNEAQ come from the germline V gene (reference sequence).

The genes are TRBV2 and TRBJ2-5; D tentatively reads TRBD1 or TRBD2 (5 bases each). The CDR3 spans 14 residues. CDR1 and CDR2 (germline): SNHLY, FYNNEI. The V end lost 8 bases, the J end lost 4 bases, and 17 bases lay between the germline ends. The chain's CDR3 is CASQERVGTETQYF. Here the CDR3 DNA reads TGTGCCAGCCAAGAGAGGGTGGGGACAGAGACCCAGTACTTC.

The genes are TRBV27 and TRBJ2-2; 8 positions agree with TRBD1. V lost 3 bases to trimming and J lost 4 bases; unmatched junction nucleotides: 4. The germline CDR1 and CDR2 sequences are MNHEY and SMNVEV (reference sequence). The length of the CDR3 is 15 residues. The CDR3 region is CASSFRTGGTGELFF. The CDR3 nucleotides read TGTGCCAGCAGTTTCCGAACAGGGGGCACCGGGGAGCTGTTTTTT.

About this clone itself: The germline gene is not matched at one end of the junction; a read error may be the cause. This sequence joins TRBV6-5 and TRBJ2-1; possible D gene TRBD2, 7 bases. Per the germline V gene, CDR1 is MNHEY and CDR2 is SVGAGI. The CDR3 has 15 amino acids. DNA of the CDR3: TGTGCCAGCAGTAACTCTGGGGGGGGCCTGAATGAGCAGTTCTTC. Its protein is CASSNSGGGLNEQFF.

This chain links TRBV28 with TRBJ1-2; D remains unclear. Per the germline V gene, CDR1 is MDHEN and CDR2 is SYDVKM. Trimming took 1 base from V and 3 from J, leaving 6 bases between them. The CDR3 has 13 residues. The CDR3 is CASSLLADYGYTF. The CDR3 DNA is TGTGCCAGCAGTTTATTGGCAGACTATGGCTACACCTTC.

This clone has only a few counts. The CDR3 bases are TGTGCCAGCAGTGAAGCGGAGGGGGAGCTCTACGAGCAGTACTTC. It yields the protein CASSEAEGELYEQYF. The chain combines TRBV6-1 with TRBJ2-7, with D perhaps TRBD1 or TRBD2 (6 bases each). Germline V gene lookup returns CDR1 MNHNS and CDR2 SASEGT. With 0 bases removed from V and 3 bases from J, the gap between germline ends came to 12 bases. CDR3 length: 15 amino acids.

This chain joins TRBV4-3 and TRBJ2-7; D may correspond to TRBD1 or TRBD2 (5 bases each). Germline values: CDR1 LGHNA, CDR2 YSLEER. The CDR3 consists of 14 residues. Trimming stripped 1 base from V and 6 bases from J, with 13 bases between. The CDR3 is CASSQALQGPEQYF. CDR3 DNA sequence: TGCGCCAGCAGCCAAGCCCTCCAGGGACCCGAGCAGTACTTC.

A single count supports this clone. This sequence joins TRBV5-1 and TRBJ2-7; D perhaps matches TRBD1 (6 bases). From germline, CDR1 is SGHRS and CDR2 YFSETQ. The ends were cut back, 1 base at V and 2 bases at J, with 13 bases in the middle. The CDR3 spans 15 residues. This CDR3 is CASSLLTGLTYEQYF. As DNA, the CDR3 is TGCGCCAGCAGCTTGTTAACAGGGCTGACCTACGAGCAGTACTTC.

This chain joins TRBV29-1 and TRBJ2-1; D is perhaps TRBD2 (6 bases). The CDR3 totals 15 residues. Per germline, CDR1 SQVTM and CDR2 ANQGSEA. V lost 1 base, J lost 1 base, and 11 bases lay in between. The CDR3 bases are TGCAGCGTTGAAGGCATCGGGGGTTCCTACAATGAGCAGTTCTTC. It encodes CSVEGIGGSYNEQFF.

The CDR3 protein is CASRPGTGREKLFF. The CDR3 DNA is TGTGCCAGCAGGCCCGGGACAGGGAGGGAAAAACTGTTTTTT. This chain links TRBV6-5 with TRBJ1-4; 9 bases align to TRBD1. J lost 8 bases, V lost 6 bases, and 7 bases had no gene match. CDR3 size: 14 residues. Germline CDR1 MNHEY, CDR2 SVGAGI.

V and J are TRBV28 and TRBJ1-1; no firm D call. Trimming cost V 1 base and J 9 bases, with 9 bases left between them. Germline values: CDR1 MDHEN, CDR2 SYDVKM. The CDR3 has 12 amino acids. The CDR3 is CASSLFIVKAFF. The CDR3 DNA reads as TGTGCCAGCAGTTTATTCATCGTTAAAGCTTTCTTT.

The table lists this clone with a count of one. The chain is built from TRBV3-1 (or the pseudogene TRBV3-2) and TRBJ1-1; unclear D gene. The V and J ends lost 0 bases and 4 bases respectively, with 6 bases between them. Germline V gene lookup returns CDR1 LGHDT and CDR2 YNNKEL (reference sequence). The CDR3 contains 13 residues. The CDR3 protein is CASSQDLPTEAFF. In DNA, the CDR3 is TGTGCCAGCAGCCAAGATTTGCCCACTGAAGCTTTCTTT.

This chain uses TRBV7-3 with TRBJ2-5; D is undetermined. The germline V gene has CDR1 SGHTA and CDR2 FQGTGA. V lost 5 bases and J 1 base, leaving 8 bases between the germline ends. The CDR3 length is 13 residues. CDR3 in amino acids: CASSIVSQETQYF. In DNA, the CDR3 is TGTGCCAGCAGCATTGTATCCCAAGAGACCCAGTACTTC.